This TCR beta chain was obtained from a study of graft-versus-host responses after intestinal transplantation. Clones were sequenced by immunoSEQ multiplex PCR, and TCRdb holds only the in-frame ones, with some missing. The sample lists some 87,000 clones; roughly 92% were seen once. Trimming at V came to 5 bases and at J to 0 bases, leaving 3 bases not matched to a gene. Looked up from germline, CDR1 is MNHEY and CDR2 is SVGAGI. CDR3 length equals 15 residues. On this clone: Its antigen is unidentified.

The sample here was unstimulated CD4+ T cells sorted from spleen or lymph node cells, taken before intestinal transplant. The clonotype originates from a human donor who received an intestinal transplant. The chain employs TRBV6-5 and TRBJ2-7, with 11 positions matching TRBD1. The CDR3 sequence: CASSPDRGLSYEQYF. The CDR3 DNA follows: TGTGCCAGCAGTCCGGACAGGGGGCTCTCCTACGAGCAGTACTTC.